The rows below give T cell receptor beta chains drawn from one sample of a study of regulatory T cells in long-lasting Graves disease. Via MiXCR, TCRdb re-called the multiplex PCR reads, giving one row per CDR3 protein. Of around 480,000 distinct CDR3 sequences in the sample, more than 15% were seen once. These data also featured in a second study, about T cells in Graves' hyperthyroidism and ophthalmopathy.

The source was peripheral blood mononuclear cells (PBMCs), collected at new diagnosis, from a patient treated with antithyroid drugs. The receptors were sampled from a woman aged 35-65 years with Graves disease. CDR3s include the opening cysteine and the closing phenylalanine or tryptophan. The D gene is left open where the match is weak. A clone size is listed for some rows: how often the clone was seen (once, few, many), or a class if it is expanded.

. . TRBJ1-2 TRBV28 CASREGRGYTF TGTGCCAGCAGGGAGGGTAGGGGCTACACCTTC
. many TRBJ2-2 TRBV5-1 CASSPWPKNTGELFF TGCGCCAGCAGCCCTTGGCCCAAGAACACCGGGGAGCTGTTTTTT
TRBD1 few TRBJ2-2 TRBV28 CASSRGQGIPGELFF TGTGCCAGCAGTCGGGGACAGGGGATCCCCGGGGAGCTGTTTTTT
. few TRBJ2-3 TRBV19 CASSMTDSTDTQYF TGTGCCAGTAGTATGACGGATAGCACAGATACGCAGTATTTT
. few TRBJ1-5 TRBV5-1 CASSLVKGDQPQHF TGCGCCAGCAGCTTGGTAAAAGGGGATCAGCCCCAGCATTTT
. many TRBJ1-2 TRBV30 CAWSARGQFVRGYTF TGTGCCTGGAGCGCCCGCGGACAGTTCGTTAGGGGCTACACCTTC
. many TRBJ2-3 TRBV11-2 CASSLALGGITDTQYF TGTGCCAGCAGCTTAGCCCTCGGAGGGATAACAGATACGCAGTATTTT
. many TRBJ2-5 TRBV6-1 CASSKGLAGETQYF TGTGCCAGCAGTAAAGGGCTAGCCGGGGAGACCCAGTACTTC
. . TRBJ2-5 TRBV6-1 CASSPQGGRETQYF TGTGCCAGCAGTCCCCAGGGGGGGCGGGAGACCCAGTACTTC
. few TRBJ1-6 TRBV6-1 CASSHGQLNSPLHF TGTGCCAGCAGCCATGGCCAGCTCAACTCACCCCTCCACTTT
TRBD1 many TRBJ1-2 TRBV28 CASNSLRGQGGVGYGYTF TGTGCCAGCAACTCACTAAGGGGACAGGGGGGAGTTGGATATGGCTACACCTTC
. few TRBJ2-2 TRBV27 CASRAGPTGELFF TGTGCCAGCAGGGCGGGGCCCACCGGGGAGCTGTTTTTT
TRBD1 few TRBJ1-2 TRBV24-1 CATSDPDRGDSSGYTF TGTGCCACCAGTGACCCCGACAGGGGCGACTCCTCTGGCTACACCTTC
TRBD2 few TRBJ2-3 TRBV9 CASSVDWGGEDTQYF TGTGCCAGCAGCGTAGATTGGGGGGGAGAAGATACGCAGTATTTT
. few TRBJ2-1 TRBV4-1 CASSRDLTGISYNEQFF TGCGCCAGCAGCCGAGACTTAACAGGGATCTCCTACAATGAGCAGTTCTTC
. many TRBJ1-2 TRBV12-3/TRBV12-4 CASSFRRQAGGYTF TGTGCCAGCAGTTTTCGGCGTCAGGCAGGAGGCTACACCTTC
TRBD1 few TRBJ2-2 TRBV7-2 CASNFGTGSTGELFF TGTGCCAGCAACTTCGGGACAGGGAGCACCGGGGAGCTGTTTTTT
TRBD2 many TRBJ2-7 TRBV13 CASSSAGGSEQYF TGTGCCAGCAGCTCAGCGGGGGGGAGTGAGCAGTACTTC
TRBD1 few TRBJ1-5 TRBV5-6 CASSSTSDRGHNQPQHF TGTGCCAGCAGCTCCACCTCGGACAGGGGGCACAATCAGCCCCAGCATTTT
TRBD1 . TRBJ1-2 TRBV19 CASTSQTGVLYGYTF TGTGCCAGTACTTCCCAGACAGGGGTACTCTATGGCTACACCTTC
. many TRBJ1-1 TRBV2 CASTAGIQNTEAFF TGTGCCAGCACCGCGGGGATCCAGAACACTGAAGCTTTCTTT
. many TRBJ2-5 TRBV11-2 CASTQREASGTQYF TGTGCCAGCACCCAGAGGGAGGCTAGTGGGACCCAGTACTTC
. few TRBJ2-2 TRBV28 CASSLSPALAGELFF TGTGCCAGCAGTTTATCCCCGGCTCTTGCCGGGGAGCTGTTTTTT
. . TRBJ2-6 TRBV27 CASSLSMTGAPPGANVLTF TGTGCCAGCAGTTTATCGATGACAGGCGCCCCGCCTGGGGCCAACGTCCTGACTTTC
. . TRBJ2-3 TRBV10-3 CAIKSPRTSTDTQYF TGTGCCATCAAGTCTCCCCGGACTAGCACAGATACGCAGTATTTT
TRBD1 many TRBJ1-1 TRBV7-8 CATKDRGNTEAFF TGTGCCACCAAAGACAGGGGGAACACTGAAGCTTTCTTT
. many TRBJ1-1 TRBV28 CASSFPPSGEAFF TGTGCCAGCAGTTTCCCCCCTTCGGGTGAAGCTTTCTTT
TRBD1 few TRBJ1-4 TRBV12-3/TRBV12-4 CAGQTGVNEKLFF TGTGCCGGCCAGACAGGGGTGAATGAAAAACTGTTTTTT
. many TRBJ1-1 TRBV28 CASSFRGLNTEAFF TGTGCCAGCAGTTTTAGGGGCCTGAACACTGAAGCTTTCTTT
. . TRBJ2-2 TRBV5-1 CASSFSAPGELFF TGCGCCAGCAGCTTCAGCGCGCCCGGGGAGCTGTTTTTT
. . TRBJ2-3 TRBV3-1 CASSVDGGPGDTQYF TGTGCCAGCAGCGTAGACGGGGGGCCGGGAGATACGCAGTATTTT
. few TRBJ2-5 TRBV2 CASSGGGAQETQYF TGTGCCAGCAGTGGAGGCGGGGCTCAAGAGACCCAGTACTTC
. many TRBJ1-4 TRBV11-2 CASSLGLDEKLFF TGTGCCAGCAGCTTAGGGCTCGATGAAAAACTGTTTTTT
TRBD1 many TRBJ1-1 TRBV5-1 CASSGQAAPNTEAFF TGCGCCAGCAGCGGACAGGCCGCACCGAACACTGAAGCTTTCTTT
TRBD1 many TRBJ1-5 TRBV20-1 CSAAAGTGGYQPQHF TGCAGTGCCGCCGCCGGGACAGGGGGGTATCAGCCCCAGCATTTT
. . TRBJ2-2 TRBV4-1 CASSQVKIMNTGELFF TGCGCCAGCAGCCAAGTAAAGATTATGAACACCGGGGAGCTGTTTTTT
. many TRBJ2-1 TRBV5-1 CASSFELGRSYNEQFF TGCGCCAGCAGCTTTGAACTGGGAAGATCCTACAATGAGCAGTTCTTC
. many TRBJ1-2 TRBV20-1 CSARDRGGAGYGYTF TGCAGTGCTAGAGATAGGGGGGGCGCCGGCTATGGCTACACCTTC
. many TRBJ1-2 TRBV30 CAWSVRQKGYGYTF TGTGCCTGGAGTGTGAGGCAAAAGGGCTATGGCTACACCTTC
. many TRBJ1-3 TRBV11-2 CASSLQAGAGNTIYF TGTGCCAGCAGCTTACAAGCAGGGGCTGGAAACACCATATATTTT
. many TRBJ2-2 TRBV2 CASTWGQNTGELFF TGTGCCAGCACTTGGGGACAGAACACCGGGGAGCTGTTTTTT
. few TRBJ2-7 TRBV13 CASRLRFGGLYEQYF TGTGCCAGCAGACTAAGGTTTGGCGGGCTCTACGAGCAGTACTTC
TRBD1 . TRBJ1-1 TRBV4-1 CASAGTANTGAFF TGCGCCAGCGCCGGGACAGCGAACACTGGAGCTTTCTTT
. many TRBJ1-1 TRBV2 CASIKGSGYNTEAFF TGTGCCAGCATCAAAGGGTCGGGGTATAACACTGAAGCTTTCTTT
. many TRBJ2-7 TRBV28 CASSLKGVGPGSSYEQYF TGTGCCAGCAGTTTAAAGGGGGTAGGCCCAGGGTCCTCCTACGAGCAGTACTTC
. few TRBJ1-2 TRBV5-4 CASSQGLPANYGYTF TGTGCCAGCAGCCAGGGGCTGCCAGCTAACTATGGCTACACCTTC
TRBD2 few TRBJ2-7 TRBV3-1 CASSQGGSGGEQYF TGTGCCAGCAGCCAAGGGGGTAGCGGGGGAGAGCAGTACTTC
. . TRBJ2-7 TRBV20-1 CSASPPQGGHEQYF TGCAGTGCTAGTCCCCCCCAGGGTGGCCACGAGCAGTACTTC
. many TRBJ1-1 TRBV7-6 CASGGVNTEAFF TGTGCCAGCGGGGGGGTGAACACTGAAGCTTTCTTT
TRBD1 . TRBJ1-5 TRBV29-1 CSVVPGTDNQPQHF TGCAGCGTTGTTCCCGGGACAGACAATCAGCCCCAGCATTTT
. many TRBJ1-1 TRBV20-1 CSARGLMNTEAFF TGCAGTGCCAGAGGTCTTATGAACACTGAAGCTTTCTTT
. many TRBJ1-6 TRBV7-9 CASSHSLNNSPLHF TGTGCCAGCAGCCACAGCCTAAATAATTCACCCCTCCACTTT
. . TRBJ2-7 TRBV10-3 CAISDRSSYEQYF TGTGCCATCAGTGACAGGAGCTCCTACGAGCAGTACTTC
TRBD2 few TRBJ2-7 TRBV30 CAWSGQLAAVPYEQYF TGTGCCTGGAGTGGACAGCTAGCGGCGGTACCCTACGAGCAGTACTTC
. many TRBJ1-6 TRBV18 CASSAGDSPLHF TGTGCCAGCTCAGCGGGTGATTCACCCCTCCACTTT
. . TRBJ1-2 TRBV30 CAWRDDGYTF TGTGCCTGGAGAGACGATGGCTACACCTTC
. once TRBJ2-1 TRBV18 CASSPEMGAYNEQFF TGTGCCAGCTCACCAGAGATGGGGGCCTACAATGAGCAGTTCTTC
. . TRBJ2-7 TRBV7-9 CASSSGTAAGQYF TGTGCCAGCAGCTCCGGGACAGCCGCGGGACAGTACTTC
. . TRBJ2-4 TRBV28 CASSLSPAKNIQYF TGTGCCAGCAGTTTAAGCCCAGCCAAAAACATTCAGTACTTC
. few TRBJ2-6 TRBV7-9 CASSTPIAGQSSGANVLTF TGTGCCAGCAGCACTCCTATCGCCGGTCAGAGCTCTGGGGCCAACGTCCTGACTTTC